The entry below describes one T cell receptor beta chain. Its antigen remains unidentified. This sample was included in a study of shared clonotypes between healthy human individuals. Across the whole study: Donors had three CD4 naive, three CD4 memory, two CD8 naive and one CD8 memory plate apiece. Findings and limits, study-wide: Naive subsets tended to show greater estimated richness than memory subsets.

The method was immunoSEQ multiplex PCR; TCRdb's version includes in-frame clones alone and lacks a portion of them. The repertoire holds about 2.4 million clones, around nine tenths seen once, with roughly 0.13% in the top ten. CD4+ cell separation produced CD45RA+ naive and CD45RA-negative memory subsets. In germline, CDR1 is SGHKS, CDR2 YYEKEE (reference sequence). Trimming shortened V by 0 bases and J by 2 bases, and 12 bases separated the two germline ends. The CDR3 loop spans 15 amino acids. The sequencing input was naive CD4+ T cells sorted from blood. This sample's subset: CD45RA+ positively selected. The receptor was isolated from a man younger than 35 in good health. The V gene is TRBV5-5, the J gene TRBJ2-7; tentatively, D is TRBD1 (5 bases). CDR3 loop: CASSLAATATYEQYF. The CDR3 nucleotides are TGTGCCAGCAGCTTGGCCGCGACAGCGACCTACGAGCAGTACTTC.